The present entry profiles one T cell receptor (beta chain) with its context. This specimen belongs to a study of blood T cell repertoires in COVID-19. Across the whole study: The study drew acute and convalescent COVID-19 samples from the United States, Italy and Spain.

The V gene's germline CDR1 is DFQATT and CDR2 SNEGSKA (reference sequence). V was pared by 3 bases and J by 11 bases, with 2 bases of the junction left unmatched. The CDR3 is 10 amino acids. Original data processing: Estimation of nucleated cell counts was performed using reference gene primer amplification. Using immunoSEQ multiplex PCR, the repertoire was profiled, and TCRdb retains in-frame clones only, with some absent. V and J calls plus clone size are reproduced from that table; the DNA served to infer D and trimming. The sample carries about 230,000 clones, about 87% recorded once. This clonotype originated in a man aged 25-45 years with COVID-19, enrolled during active disease. The chain combines TRBV20-1 with TRBJ2-7; 9 nucleotides agree with TRBD1. Sequenced material: peripheral blood. This CDR3 reads CSASRDREYF. DNA of the CDR3: TGCAGTGCTAGCCGGGACAGGGAGTACTTC.